The rows below give T cell receptor beta chains drawn from one sample of a study of glioma-infiltrating T cells. TCRdb re-analysed the multiplex PCR reads in MiXCR, keeping a single row per CDR3 protein. The table includes approximately 90,000 distinct CDR3 sequences, about 23% detected once. Sequencing was carried out using glioma tissue, nonneoplastic brain tissue, or PBMCs (not recorded which). The receptors come from a human donor with low-grade glioma or glioblastoma, undergoing nonglioma brain surgery, or in good health (not recorded which). Each CDR3 is given with its conserved first and last residue. D genes are given only for firm matches. Size tells how often a clone was seen (once, few, many) or the class of an expanded clone, and some rows leave it out.

V gene	D gene	clone size	J gene	CDR3 DNA	CDR3 protein
TRBV7-8	TRBD2	many	TRBJ2-5	TGTGCCAGCAGCAACCGGGACACTATTCGACTAGCGGGGATGGACCAGTACTTC	CASSNRDTIRLAGMDQYF
TRBV15	NA	NA	TRBJ1-5	TGTGCCACCAGCAAGCCGGACGGCAATCAGCCCCAGCATTTT	CATSKPDGNQPQHF
TRBV12-3/TRBV12-4	NA	many	TRBJ1-5	TGTGCCAGCAGTTTCGGGACCCCAGATCAGCCCCAGCATTTT	CASSFGTPDQPQHF
TRBV3-1	TRBD2	NA	TRBJ2-7	TGTGCCAGCAGCCCCGGGACTAGCGGGAGGCTCGAGCAGTACTTC	CASSPGTSGRLEQYF
TRBV7-2	NA	many	TRBJ2-7	TGTGCCAGCAGCTTGACCGACGTCGAGCAGTACTTC	CASSLTDVEQYF
TRBV6-1	NA	many	TRBJ1-5	TGTGCCAGCAGTGATCTCCCTAAGGCAAGCAATCAGCCCCAGCATTTT	CASSDLPKASNQPQHF
TRBV18	TRBD1	NA	TRBJ2-7	TGTGCCAGCACTGGACAGGGTGGCTCCTACGAGCAGTACTTC	CASTGQGGSYEQYF
TRBV5-1	NA	NA	TRBJ2-1	TGCGCCAGCAGCTTGGGAGCGTTTAGCTCCTACAATGAGCAGTTCTTC	CASSLGAFSSYNEQFF
TRBV10-3	TRBD2	few	TRBJ2-7	TGTGCCATCAAATTGGGGAGGGACTCCTACGAGCAGTACTTC	CAIKLGRDSYEQYF
TRBV18	NA	many	TRBJ1-5	TGTGCCAGCTCACCGGGGACCCTACCTAATCAGCCCCAGCATTTT	CASSPGTLPNQPQHF
TRBV7-9	NA	many	TRBJ1-1	TGTGCCAGCAGCTCTCAGCAGGGGAACACTGAAGCTTTCTTT	CASSSQQGNTEAFF
TRBV6-1	NA	many	TRBJ2-1	TGTGCCAGCAGTCTCCATACAACCTACAATGAGCAGTTCTTC	CASSLHTTYNEQFF
TRBV19	NA	many	TRBJ1-1	TGTGCCAGTAGTCACAGAGGGGCGCGGACTGAAGCTTTCTTT	CASSHRGARTEAFF
TRBV5-4	TRBD2	NA	TRBJ2-3	TGTTCCAGCAGCCAAGAAGGAACGGTAGCGGGACACGGAGATACGCAGTATTTT	CSSSQEGTVAGHGDTQYF
TRBV5-1	NA	NA	TRBJ2-3	TGCGCCAGCAGCTTAGGGGGGATCACAGATACGCAGTATTTT	CASSLGGITDTQYF
TRBV20-1	TRBD2	many	TRBJ2-7	TGCAGTGCTGGGACTAGCGGGAGGGCCAGCTCCTACGAGCAGTACTTC	CSAGTSGRASSYEQYF
TRBV19	NA	few	TRBJ2-7	TGTACCAGTAGTACCCGGGTCAGCATCGCCTACGAGCAGTACTTC	CTSSTRVSIAYEQYF
TRBV7-6	NA	NA	TRBJ1-3	TGTGCCAGCAGCTTGTTCGGAGGGGCAGGGGCTGGAAACACCATATATTTT	CASSLFGGAGAGNTIYF
TRBV6-1	NA	many	TRBJ1-2	TGTGCCAGCAGCCAACTCAGATATGGCTACACCTTC	CASSQLRYGYTF
TRBV7-9	NA	many	TRBJ2-7	TGTGCCAGCAGTCCCGCTAACGAGCAGTACTTC	CASSPANEQYF
TRBV27	TRBD2	many	TRBJ2-1	TGTGCCAGCAGTACCCGGCGGGGGACCTACAATGAGCAGTTCTTC	CASSTRRGTYNEQFF
TRBV7-6	NA	NA	TRBJ2-7	TGTGCCAGCAGCTTAGGGGGGGCAAGGGAATCCTACGAGCAGTACTTC	CASSLGGARESYEQYF